This TCR beta chain is drawn from a study of T-cell reconstitution after alpha-beta-depleted transplantation in children. This clonotype was seen ten or more times. Construction of the TCRbeta library involved unique molecular identifiers. TCRdb redid the calling of the PCR reads with MiXCR, one entry per CDR3 protein. The table records about 610,000 distinct CDR3 sequences, roughly 10% of them present only once. Germline CDR1 SGHTA, CDR2 FQGNSA. This CDR3 contains 14 residues. V lost 8 bases and J 2 bases, leaving 16 bases between the germline ends. The sample here was PBMCs from the stem cell graft donor, taken from the stem cell graft. The receptor was derived from a human donor who donated a stem cell graft to a child with acute myeloid leukemia. The V gene is TRBV7-2, the J gene TRBJ2-7; the D gene is possibly TRBD1 (5 bases). The CDR3 is CASSPRQGPYEQYF. CDR3 bases: TGTGCCAGCTCACCACGTCAGGGCCCCTACGAGCAGTACTTC.